The subject of this entry is one T cell receptor (beta chain). Germline V gives CDR1 SNHLY, CDR2 FYNNEI. The CDR3 loop spans 18 amino acids. V was cut by 4 bases and J by 0 bases, with 19 bases left in between. The sample comes from a study of cytomegalovirus exposure and HLA in healthy donors. With 60 Vbeta and 13 Jbeta primers, the PCR was carried out. Sequenced by immunoSEQ multiplex PCR; TCRdb stores in-frame clones only, minus some. The sample includes approximately 110,000 clones, about 79% of them seen just once. This sequence was found in a man aged 45-65 years in good health and CMV-seropositive. The chain employs TRBV2 and TRBJ1-5; D is undetermined. The sample taken for sequencing was PBMCs. DNA for the CDR3: TGTGCCAGCAGTGTTGACACCCGTTCCTTTTATAGCAATCAGCCCCAGCATTTT. Protein sequence: CASSVDTRSFYSNQPQHF.